The clone carrying this TCR beta chain was picked up many times. All recovered Cohort 3 donors got two negative PCRs, got clearance, or saw symptom resolution. This sample was included in a study of blood T cell repertoires in COVID-19. V lost 5 bases, J lost 4 bases, and 7 bases stayed unmatched. The germline gives CDR1 GTSNPN, CDR2 SVGIG (reference sequence). There are 14 residues in the CDR3. In the study's own analysis: Nucleated cell counts were estimated from reference gene primer amplification. Clones were read by immunoSEQ multiplex PCR, and TCRdb kept only the in-frame ones, dropping some. V and J calls and clone size come straight from that table; D and trimming were deduced from the DNA. The sample consists of 130,000 or so clones, just under 85% of them appearing once.

Sequencing was carried out using PBMCs or T cells enriched from blood (not recorded which). The chain carries TRBV30 and TRBJ1-3; TRBD1 agrees at 8 bases. The sequence was obtained from a man over 45 who had recovered from COVID-19. The CDR3 DNA is TGTGCCTGGTTAACCCAGGGGGCGGGAAACACCATATATTTT. It yields the protein CAWLTQGAGNTIYF.